One sample yielded the 21 T cell receptor beta chains listed below, sequenced in a study of T cells in tumors after PD-1 blockade. Only in-frame clones appear in the TCRdb table, and some are missing; sequencing was by immunoSEQ multiplex PCR. The sample records about 15,000 clones, over 70% being singletons. This specimen was PBMCs, taken after anti-PD-1 treatment. Receptor source: a human donor with basal cell carcinoma.

This chain connects TRBV7-2 to TRBJ1-2; D not certain. The CDR3 loop spans 12 amino acids. The V end lost 1 base, the J end lost 4 bases, and 4 bases lay between the germline ends. The germline V gene has CDR1 SGHTA and CDR2 FQGNSA. The CDR3 region has the DNA TGTGCCAGCAGCTTAGGAGTCTATGGCTACACCTTC. Translating gives CASSLGVYGYTF. The full variable domain, its missing parts supplied by reference TRBV7-2 and TRBJ1-2, is GAGVSQSPSNKVTEKGKDVELRCDPISGHTALYWYRQSLGQGLEFLIYFQGNSAPDKSGLPSDRFSAERTGGSVSTLTIQRTQQEDSAVYLCASSLGVYGYTFGSGTRLTVV.

The chain recombines TRBV29-1 with TRBJ2-5, with 9 bases matching TRBD1. Germline V gives CDR1 SQVTM, CDR2 ANQGSEA. CDR3 length: 12 amino acids. Unmatched junction bases numbered 3, after V lost 7 bases and J lost 3 bases. The CDR3: CSAGDREETQYF. The CDR3 coding sequence is TGCAGCGCCGGGGACAGGGAAGAGACCCAGTACTTC.

This clone has just one count. CDR3 protein: CASSLGNQETQYF. The CDR3 nucleotides read TGTGCCAGCAGCTTAGGTAACCAAGAGACCCAGTACTTC. The chain combines TRBV7-6 with TRBJ2-5; the D is unclear. The CDR3 covers 13 residues. The germline V gene has CDR1 SGHVS and CDR2 FNYEAQ. V lost 1 base, J lost 0 bases, and 3 bases lay in between.

This chain links TRBV5-6 with TRBJ1-5; D is uncertain. V lost 1 base to trimming and J lost 3 bases, with 8 bases between them. This CDR3 has 14 amino acids. Germline values: CDR1 SGHDT, CDR2 YYEEEE. CDR3 in amino acids: CASSLRGYNQPQHF. For the CDR3, the DNA is TGTGCCAGCAGCTTGCGAGGATACAATCAGCCCCAGCATTTT. The entire variable domain, with the rest obtained from reference TRBV5-6 and TRBJ1-5, is as follows: DAGVTQSPTHLIKTRGQQVTLRCSPKSGHDTVSWYQQALGQGPQFIFQYYEEEERQRGNFPDRFSGHQFPNYSSELNVNALLLGDSALYLCASSLRGYNQPQHFGDGTRLSIL.

The chain uses TRBV7-9 and TRBJ2-7, with 10 bases aligning to TRBD1. Per the germline V gene, CDR1 is SEHNR and CDR2 is FQNEAQ (reference sequence). This CDR3 contains 14 residues. Trimming removed 5 bases from V and 2 bases from J; junction bases left unmatched: 3. The CDR3 nucleotides are TGTGCCAGCAGCCCCGGGACAGGGGCCTACGAGCAGTACTTC. This gives the protein CASSPGTGAYEQYF.

V is TRBV6-5 and J is TRBJ2-3, with 9 nucleotides matching TRBD2. Germline assignment: CDR1 MNHEY and CDR2 SVGAGI. Trimming took 5 bases from V and 2 from J; bases not matched to a gene: 5. This CDR3 is 15 amino acids long. The CDR3 region has the DNA TGTGCCAGCAGTCCCGCGGGGGGGCACACAGATACGCAGTATTTT. Residues: CASSPAGGHTDTQYF.

The chain couples TRBV7-3 to TRBJ2-1; no clear D. Germline assignment: CDR1 SGHTA and CDR2 FQGTGA. Trimming cost V 2 bases and J 2 bases, with 4 bases left between them. This CDR3 is built from 13 residues. This CDR3 reads CASSLSPYNEQFF. CDR3 sequence (DNA): TGTGCCAGCAGCTTATCCCCCTACAATGAGCAGTTCTTC.

This sequence joins TRBV19 and TRBJ2-1; the match to TRBD2 covers 8 bases. This CDR3 comprises 15 residues. In germline, CDR1 is LNHDA, CDR2 SQIVND (reference sequence). The V segment lost 5 bases and the J segment 6 bases; nucleotides outside the gene matches: 9. The CDR3 DNA is TGTGCCAGTAGTGGGACTAGGGGGGTGGGCAATGAGCAGTTCTTC. Amino acids: CASSGTRGVGNEQFF. The full variable domain, in which reference TRBV19 and TRBJ2-1 provide the parts outside the CDR3, is DGGITQSPKYLFRKEGQNVTLSCEQNLNHDAMYWYRQDPGQGLRLIYYSQIVNDFQKGDIAEGYSVSREKKESFPLTVTSAQKNPTAFYLCASSGTRGVGNEQFFGPGTRLTVL.

The rearrangement links TRBV30 to TRBJ1-1; 7 nucleotides line up with TRBD1. The ends lost 2 bases at V and 3 bases at J; junction bases unmatched: 9. CDR3 length equals 15 residues. Per germline, CDR1 GTSNPN and CDR2 SVGIG (reference sequence). The CDR3 DNA is TGTGCCTGGAGTAGAGGGACAGCGGTTCACACTGAAGCTTTCTTT. It is translated as CAWSRGTAVHTEAFF. The full variable domain, completed using reference TRBV30 and TRBJ1-1, is SQTIHQWPATLVQPVGSPLSLECTVEGTSNPNLYWYRQAAGRGLQLLFYSVGIGQISSEVPQNLSASRPQDRQFILSSKKLLLSDSGFYLCAWSRGTAVHTEAFFGQGTRLTVV.

This chain uses TRBV7-9 with TRBJ2-7, with TRBD1 as a possible D gene (6 bases). The V end lost 10 bases, the J end lost 0 bases, and 16 bases lay between the germline ends. The CDR3 runs to 14 residues. Germline-derived CDR1 and CDR2 are SEHNR and FQNEAQ (reference sequence). DNA of the CDR3: TGTGCCACAGCCCCCCAGGGGCCCTCCTACGAGCAGTACTTC. Encoded protein: CATAPQGPSYEQYF.

In its sample, this clone was seen a few times. The genes are TRBV7-9 and TRBJ2-2, with D tentatively TRBD2 (6 bases). Trimming took 5 bases from V and 4 from J, leaving 17 bases between them. This CDR3 is 16 amino acids long. Looked up from germline, CDR1 is SEHNR and CDR2 is FQNEAQ (reference sequence). This chain's CDR3 is CASSPGTGGPTGELFF. The CDR3 DNA is TGTGCCAGCAGCCCCGGGACCGGGGGACCCACCGGGGAGCTGTTTTTT.

Concerning this clone: The junction departs from germline at one end; a sequencing error may be responsible. V is TRBV2 and J is TRBJ2-1; TRBD2 agrees at 8 bases. The CDR3 runs 19 residues. The V gene's germline CDR1 is SNHLY and CDR2 FYNNEI. CDR3 loop: CARSHGGAGVGSSYNEQFF. The CDR3 nucleotides are TGTGCCCGCAGTCACGGGGGGGCGGGGGTGGGGAGCTCCTACAATGAGCAGTTCTTC.

The rearrangement links TRBV6-5 to TRBJ1-2; possibly TRBD1 for D (6 bases). The CDR3 totals 13 residues. The V end was cut by 6 bases, the J end by 4 bases, with 12 bases between. Germline V CDR1 and CDR2: MNHEY, SVGAGI. The DNA of the CDR3 is TGTGCCAGCAGCGTTGACAGGCGCTATGGCTACACCTTC. It translates to CASSVDRRYGYTF.

This clone has only one observation. V usage is TRBV6-2 or TRBV6-3 and J usage is TRBJ2-4, with D maybe TRBD1 (6 bases). Germline V gene sequence: CDR1 MNHEY, CDR2 SVGEGT. Deletions cut 2 bases from V and 16 bases from J, with 18 bases between. The CDR3 spans 13 residues. The CDR3 loop reads CASSYEGTTPSYF. As DNA, the CDR3 is TGTGCCAGCAGTTACGAGGGGACAACGCCCAGCTACTTC.

The J gene is TRBJ1-6, the V gene TRBV9; D may be TRBD1 (5 bases). Trimming removed 7 bases at V and 9 bases at J, with 17 bases between. The CDR3 is 14 residues long. Per the germline V gene, CDR1 is SGDLS and CDR2 is YYNGEE. The DNA of the CDR3 is TGTGCCAGCTCCCGCCGTCAGGGAAGTTCACCCCTCCACTTT. Amino acids: CASSRRQGSSPLHF.

J is TRBJ2-7 and V is TRBV29-1; no reliable D call. Trimming pared 5 bases from V and 2 bases from J, leaving 16 bases between. The germline V gene has CDR1 SQVTM and CDR2 ANQGSEA. CDR3 size: 14 residues. CDR3: CSVTRRSSTYEQYF. The CDR3 DNA sequence: TGCAGCGTTACCAGACGGAGCTCTACCTACGAGCAGTACTTC.

The rearrangement links TRBV2 to TRBJ1-2; D gene unclear. V dropped 4 bases and J dropped 2 bases, with 5 bases sitting between them. The germline gives CDR1 SNHLY, CDR2 FYNNEI. The CDR3 spans 12 residues. In nucleotides, the CDR3 is TGTGCCAGCAGTGGGGTGAACTATGGCTACACCTTC. This encodes CASSGVNYGYTF.

The rearrangement links TRBV10-3 to TRBJ1-5; 9 nucleotides match TRBD1. Germline CDR1 is ENHRY and CDR2 is SYGVKD. The CDR3 is 13 amino acids. J lost 5 bases, V lost 6 bases, and 2 bases had no gene match. CDR3 amino acids: CAISRDRDQPQHF. CDR3 in DNA: TGTGCCATCAGCCGGGACAGGGATCAGCCCCAGCATTTT.

This clone has a single count. The genes are TRBV7-9 and TRBJ2-5; 7 positions agree with TRBD2. This CDR3 region has 14 residues. V was pared by 5 bases and J by 6 bases, with 9 bases of the junction left unmatched. Germline values: CDR1 SEHNR, CDR2 FQNEAQ (reference sequence). The CDR3 spells CASSVGGVWQTQYF. CDR3 bases: TGTGCCAGCAGCGTGGGGGGGGTATGGCAGACCCAGTACTTC.

The gene calls are TRBV12-3 or TRBV12-4 and TRBJ1-3, with TRBD1 matching over 10 bases. The V segment lost 5 bases and the J segment 8 bases; nucleotides outside the gene matches: 3. The CDR3 runs to 13 residues. In nucleotides, the CDR3 is TGTGCCAGCAGTCGGGACAGGGGATACACCATATATTTT. The encoded protein is CASSRDRGYTIYF.

The chain links TRBV7-6 to TRBJ1-4; no clear D gene. CDR1 is SGHVS and CDR2 is FNYEAQ in the germline V gene. Trimming removed 2 bases at V and 10 bases at J, with 14 bases between. The CDR3 runs 14 residues. DNA of the CDR3: TGTGCCAGCAGCTTATCCCCTTCCCTGGTAAAACTGTTTTTT. Amino acid sequence: CASSLSPSLVKLFF.